Listed below are T cell receptor beta chains from one sample, sequenced in a study of spatial heterogeneity in lung cancer. A single record per CDR3 protein comes from TCRdb applying MiXCR to the 5' RACE reads. The repertoire includes some 2,900 distinct CDR3 sequences, about 17% of them detected once, and about 16% sits in the top ten. The sample consisted of normal lung tissue next to the tumor, taken at surgery. These receptors originate from a male donor with early-stage non-small cell lung cancer. Each CDR3 is given with its conserved first and last residue. The order of the fields is V gene, clone size, CDR3 protein. Clone sizes are given selectively: once, few, many, or a class where the clone is expanded.

v_call: TRBV30; clone_size: medium-sized; cdr3_aa: CAWSVLLEGSTEAFF
v_call: TRBV7-9; clone_size: NA; cdr3_aa: CASSLGQRTDTQYF
v_call: TRBV20-1; clone_size: NA; cdr3_aa: CSAPLASGRLTYEQYF
v_call: TRBV2; clone_size: NA; cdr3_aa: CASWSGSGTGELFF
v_call: TRBV29-1; clone_size: large; cdr3_aa: CSVAQTGELFF
v_call: TRBV20-1; clone_size: medium-sized; cdr3_aa: CSATRGDSPLHF
v_call: TRBV27; clone_size: few; cdr3_aa: CASSPGQDNSPLHF
v_call: TRBV5-5; clone_size: medium-sized; cdr3_aa: CASSPTLMNTEAFF
v_call: TRBV12-3/TRBV12-4; clone_size: medium-sized; cdr3_aa: CASGQPEGETQYF
v_call: TRBV13; clone_size: few; cdr3_aa: CASSSRRTGGKFKYEQYF
v_call: TRBV7-2; clone_size: NA; cdr3_aa: CASSLDAPGGAGANVLTF
v_call: TRBV15; clone_size: medium-sized; cdr3_aa: CATSRDPLGEQYF
v_call: TRBV4-2; clone_size: few; cdr3_aa: CASSQDPGSDPYNEQFF
v_call: TRBV11-2; clone_size: medium-sized; cdr3_aa: CASSLDRGLYNEQFF
v_call: TRBV5-5; clone_size: medium-sized; cdr3_aa: CASTWDLNSPLHF
v_call: TRBV9; clone_size: medium-sized; cdr3_aa: CASSEDRDNEQFF
v_call: TRBV27; clone_size: few; cdr3_aa: CASSSRTGGNEKLFF
v_call: TRBV7-9; clone_size: large; cdr3_aa: CASNHRDYPSYEQYF
v_call: TRBV7-2; clone_size: few; cdr3_aa: CASSLWGSEQFF
v_call: TRBV7-9; clone_size: medium-sized; cdr3_aa: CASSQTSGQETQYF
v_call: TRBV7-9; clone_size: medium-sized; cdr3_aa: CASSFRDSASYEQYF
v_call: TRBV10-3; clone_size: few; cdr3_aa: CAISEKRARDEQYF
v_call: TRBV18; clone_size: medium-sized; cdr3_aa: CASSAGQGGPNQPQHF
v_call: TRBV2; clone_size: medium-sized; cdr3_aa: CASSEEAPGQGSQEQYF
v_call: TRBV7-9; clone_size: medium-sized; cdr3_aa: CASSLVVTEAFF
v_call: TRBV29-1; clone_size: medium-sized; cdr3_aa: CSAGQGPYNEQFF
v_call: TRBV19; clone_size: NA; cdr3_aa: CASSRDYDYEQYF
v_call: TRBV6-6; clone_size: medium-sized; cdr3_aa: CASSPQNTEAFF
v_call: TRBV5-6; clone_size: medium-sized; cdr3_aa: CASSLGERGHEQYF
v_call: TRBV28; clone_size: medium-sized; cdr3_aa: CASSFGLAGVTGELFF
v_call: TRBV20-1; clone_size: medium-sized; cdr3_aa: CSGQFQETQYF
v_call: TRBV18; clone_size: medium-sized; cdr3_aa: CASSRRGLGQETQYF
v_call: TRBV20-1; clone_size: medium-sized; cdr3_aa: CSARPSSGRDYEQYF
v_call: TRBV29-1; clone_size: few; cdr3_aa: CSVVRQGYGYTF
v_call: TRBV14; clone_size: NA; cdr3_aa: CASSQLVPLQGWARHNEQFF
v_call: TRBV2; clone_size: few; cdr3_aa: CASKRGRGVNTEAFF
v_call: TRBV5-6; clone_size: large; cdr3_aa: CASSLFGQAVANTGELFF
v_call: TRBV6-5; clone_size: medium-sized; cdr3_aa: CASSTGANVLTF
v_call: TRBV4-1; clone_size: medium-sized; cdr3_aa: CASSHPVGQFLPYNEQFF
v_call: TRBV7-9; clone_size: medium-sized; cdr3_aa: CASSTDWSSYNEQFF
v_call: TRBV27; clone_size: medium-sized; cdr3_aa: CASGTGVTGELFF
v_call: TRBV20-1; clone_size: medium-sized; cdr3_aa: CSAREQPGQGPYEQYF
v_call: TRBV20-1; clone_size: medium-sized; cdr3_aa: CSVRTSGRDIQYF
v_call: TRBV6-6; clone_size: medium-sized; cdr3_aa: CASSYSTDYGYTF
v_call: TRBV5-4; clone_size: medium-sized; cdr3_aa: CASSLVPQETQYF
v_call: TRBV7-2; clone_size: medium-sized; cdr3_aa: CASSVQGRETQYF
v_call: TRBV9; clone_size: few; cdr3_aa: CASSAWTGDTEAFF
v_call: TRBV14; clone_size: NA; cdr3_aa: CASRSSGRSYEQYF
v_call: TRBV5-6; clone_size: NA; cdr3_aa: CASSRGRPVYGYTF
v_call: TRBV5-1; clone_size: medium-sized; cdr3_aa: CASSLEGREGAEAFF
v_call: TRBV6-5; clone_size: large; cdr3_aa: CASSYSQGQGLLSSYNEQFF
v_call: TRBV6-1; clone_size: few; cdr3_aa: CASSHSNPMTGGFNQPQHF
v_call: TRBV27; clone_size: medium-sized; cdr3_aa: CASQLSVGTSGYNEQFF
v_call: TRBV5-1; clone_size: medium-sized; cdr3_aa: CASSSIRGNYGYTF
v_call: TRBV5-1; clone_size: large; cdr3_aa: CASSGDGATNEKLFF